Following are 3 T cell receptor beta chains from one sample sequenced in a study of T cell responses to AZD1222 COVID-19 vaccine. TCRdb's table, derived via immunoSEQ multiplex PCR, lists solely in-frame clones and lacks some. The sample records approximately 130,000 clones, 91% being singletons. The sample consisted of peripheral blood, taken on day 0 of AZD1222 vaccination. All receptors derive from an adult in good health.

The genes are TRBV28 and TRBJ2-6; perhaps TRBD2 as D (6 bases). Germline lookup yields CDR1 MDHEN and CDR2 SYDVKM. The V end lost 3 bases, the J end lost 1 base, and 16 bases lay between the germline ends. CDR3 length equals 18 residues. The CDR3 DNA sequence: TGTGCCAGCAGTTTTCCCGCGTCACGGGGGTCTGGGGCCAACGTCCTGACTTTC. It encodes CASSFPASRGSGANVLTF.

This chain connects TRBV5-6 to TRBJ1-2; 8 bases map to TRBD1. The CDR3 consists of 13 residues. V shed 4 bases and J 4 bases; nucleotides not matched to a gene: 3. CDR1 and CDR2 from the germline V gene are SGHDT and YYEEEE. CDR3 DNA: TGTGCCAGCAGCGCCGGACAGGGCTATGGCTACACCTTC. Its protein is CASSAGQGYGYTF. Combining the CDR3 with reference TRBV5-6 and TRBJ1-2 gives the whole variable domain DAGVTQSPTHLIKTRGQQVTLRCSPKSGHDTVSWYQQALGQGPQFIFQYYEEEERQRGNFPDRFSGHQFPNYSSELNVNALLLGDSALYLCASSAGQGYGYTFGSGTRLTVV.

The chain couples TRBV3-1 (or the pseudogene TRBV3-2) to TRBJ1-2; no definite D call. The CDR3 consists of 14 residues. The germline V gene encodes CDR1 LGHDT and CDR2 YNNKEL (reference sequence). V lost 3 bases to trimming and J lost 5 bases, with 13 bases between them. The CDR3 is CASSHDPGPYGYTF. For the CDR3, the DNA is TGTGCCAGCAGCCACGACCCCGGCCCGTATGGCTACACCTTC.